This T cell receptor beta chain is drawn from a study of T-cell reconstitution after alpha-beta-depleted transplantation in children. The CDR3 covers 16 residues. V dropped 0 bases and J dropped 6 bases, with 15 bases sitting between them. Per germline, CDR1 LNHNV and CDR2 YYDKDF (reference sequence). Unique molecular identifiers were used to barcode this TCRbeta library. TCRdb itself ran the PCR reads through MiXCR, one entry per CDR3 protein. The data hold 350,000 to 450,000 distinct CDR3 sequences, with about an eighth observed a single time. The material was PBMCs, obtained from the stem cell graft. The receptor was derived from a human donor who donated a stem cell graft to a child with Fanconi anemia. The chain combines TRBV15 with TRBJ2-1; tentatively, D is TRBD2 (5 bases). The CDR3 loop is CATSRDLGGLTNEQFF. As DNA, the CDR3 is TGTGCCACCAGCAGAGATTTAGGAGGATTGACCAATGAGCAGTTCTTC.